This T cell receptor (beta chain) was documented in a study of blood T cell repertoires in COVID-19. On the study more broadly: Sources were T cells, B-cell-depleted T cells, or PBMCs; the material itself was cDNA or gDNA.

Original handling: How many nucleated cells were present was estimated from reference gene primer amplification. Some clones are missing from TCRdb's copy, which holds only in-frame ones; the method was immunoSEQ multiplex PCR. V, J and clone size were drawn from that table, and D and trimming were deduced from the DNA. Of tens of thousands of clones listed, 83% are singletons. This clone occurred once. Germline V gene sequence: CDR1 MNHEY, CDR2 SVGAGI. With V trimmed by 2 bases and J by 2 bases, 2 bases remained unmatched. The CDR3 consists of 15 residues. The rearrangement links TRBV6-5 to TRBJ2-5, with 10 bases that match TRBD2. The sequenced sample consisted of peripheral blood. This receptor was identified in a woman aged 80 or over with active or convalescent COVID-19. This chain's CDR3 is CASSYSGRVQETQYF. CDR3 in DNA: TGTGCCAGCAGTTACAGCGGGAGGGTTCAAGAGACCCAGTACTTC.